The text below deals with one TCR beta chain. Its antigen is currently unknown. Measured with immunoSEQ multiplex PCR; TCRdb has only the in-frame clones, and not every one. The sample holds roughly 23,000 clones, roughly 89% seen once. The sample belongs to a study of monozygotic twins with cystic fibrosis. Study-wide results and caveats: Nucleotide-identical clonotype sharing was significantly higher within monozygotic CF twin pairs than between unrelated CF individuals. Clonality was generally low (median roughly 0.01), higher in the most severe patients. J usage was most co-twin-similar in 8 of 16 pairs, V in 13. Shared CDR3 numbers were not associated with age, concordance or severity.

Trimming took 4 bases from V and 0 from J, leaving 10 bases between them. The CDR3 loop spans 14 amino acids. Germline CDR1 is SGHRS and CDR2 is YFSETQ. The TCR sequence derives from a woman aged 30 to 39 with cystic fibrosis. What was sequenced was blood. The chain is built from TRBV5-1 and TRBJ1-1; D not resolved. This chain's CDR3 is CASSPGRMNTEAFF. The DNA of the CDR3 is TGCGCCAGCAGCCCGGGGAGGATGAACACTGAAGCTTTCTTT.